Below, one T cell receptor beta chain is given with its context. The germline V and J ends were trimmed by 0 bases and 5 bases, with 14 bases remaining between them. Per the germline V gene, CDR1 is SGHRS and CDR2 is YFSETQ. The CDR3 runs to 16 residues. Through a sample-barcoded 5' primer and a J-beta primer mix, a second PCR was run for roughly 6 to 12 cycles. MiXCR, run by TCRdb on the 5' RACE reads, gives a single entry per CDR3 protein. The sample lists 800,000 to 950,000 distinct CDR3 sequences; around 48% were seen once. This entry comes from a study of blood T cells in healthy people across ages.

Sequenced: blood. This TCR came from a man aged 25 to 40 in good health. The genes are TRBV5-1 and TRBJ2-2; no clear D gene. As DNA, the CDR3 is TGCGCCAGCAGCTTGGAGGCACAGTCGGCAACCGGGGAGCTGTTTTTT. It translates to CASSLEAQSATGELFF.